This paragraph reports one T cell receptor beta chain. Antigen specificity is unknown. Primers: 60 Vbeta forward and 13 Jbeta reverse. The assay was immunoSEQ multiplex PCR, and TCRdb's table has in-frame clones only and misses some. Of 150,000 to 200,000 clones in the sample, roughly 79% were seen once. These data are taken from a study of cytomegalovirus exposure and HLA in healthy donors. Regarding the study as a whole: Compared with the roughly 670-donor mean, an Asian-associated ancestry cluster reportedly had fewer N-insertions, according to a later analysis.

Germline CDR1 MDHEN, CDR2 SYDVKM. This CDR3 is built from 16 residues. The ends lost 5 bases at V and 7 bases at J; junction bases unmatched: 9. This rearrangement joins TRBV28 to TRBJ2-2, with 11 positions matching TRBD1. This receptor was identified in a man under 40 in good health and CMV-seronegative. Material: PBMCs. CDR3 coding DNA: TGTGCCAGCAGTGTTCCGGGACAGGGGGATATCGGGGAGCTGTTTTTT. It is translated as CASSVPGQGDIGELFF.